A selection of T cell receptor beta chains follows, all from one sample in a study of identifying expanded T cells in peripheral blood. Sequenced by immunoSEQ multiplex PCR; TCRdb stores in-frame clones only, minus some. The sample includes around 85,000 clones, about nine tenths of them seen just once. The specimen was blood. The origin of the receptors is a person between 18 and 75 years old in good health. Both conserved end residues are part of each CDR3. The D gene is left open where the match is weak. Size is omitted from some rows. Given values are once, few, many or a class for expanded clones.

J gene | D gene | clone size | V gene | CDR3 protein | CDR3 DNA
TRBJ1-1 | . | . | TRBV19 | CATQPALRAMGNTEAFF | TGTGCCACCCAGCCCGCCCTCCGGGCCATGGGGAACACTGAAGCTTTCTTT
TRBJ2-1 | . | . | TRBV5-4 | CASSLDYRDYNEQFF | TGCGCCAGCAGCCTAGACTACCGGGATTACAATGAGCAGTTCTTC
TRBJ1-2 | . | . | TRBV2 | CASSESPGIYGYTF | TGTGCCAGCAGTGAGAGCCCTGGGATCTATGGCTACACCTTC
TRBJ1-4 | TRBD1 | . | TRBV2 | CASDGQGENEKLFF | TGTGCCAGCGATGGACAGGGAGAGAACGAAAAACTGTTTTTT
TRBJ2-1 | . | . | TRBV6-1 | CASAGRANNEQFF | TGTGCCAGCGCGGGACGTGCCAACAATGAGCAGTTCTTC
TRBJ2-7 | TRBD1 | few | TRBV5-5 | CASSPGQGAYEQYF | TGTGCCAGCAGCCCTGGACAGGGGGCCTACGAGCAGTACTTC
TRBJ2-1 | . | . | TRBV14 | CASSQARQVFSSYNEQFF | TGTGCCAGCAGCCAAGCTAGACAGGTTTTCAGCTCCTACAATGAGCAGTTCTTC
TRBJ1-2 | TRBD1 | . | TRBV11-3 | CASSDHRGRPLNYGYTF | TGTGCCAGCAGTGACCACAGGGGGCGCCCCCTAAACTATGGCTACACCTTC
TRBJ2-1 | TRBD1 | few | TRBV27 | CASSFWTGDNEQFF | TGTGCCAGCAGTTTTTGGACAGGGGACAATGAGCAGTTCTTC
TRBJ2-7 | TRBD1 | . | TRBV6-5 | CASRLDRGAGEQYF | TGTGCCAGCAGGCTGGACAGGGGAGCTGGCGAGCAGTACTTC
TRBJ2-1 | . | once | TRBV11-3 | CASSLGTGRENEQFF | TGTGCCAGCAGCTTAGGAACAGGAAGAGAGAATGAGCAGTTCTTC
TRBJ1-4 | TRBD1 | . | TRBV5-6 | CASSPGQARSHVNEKLFF | TGTGCCAGCAGCCCGGGACAGGCCCGCTCCCATGTTAATGAAAAACTGTTTTTT
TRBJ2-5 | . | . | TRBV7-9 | CASSLAHRPETQYF | TGTGCCAGCAGCTTAGCCCACAGGCCAGAGACCCAGTACTTC
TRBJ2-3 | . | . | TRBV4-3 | CASSQDRGPTDTQYF | TGCGCCAGCAGCCAAGATAGGGGTCCCACAGATACGCAGTATTTT
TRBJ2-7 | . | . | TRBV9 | CASSVGVGSYEQYF | TGTGCCAGCAGCGTAGGAGTTGGATCCTACGAGCAGTACTTC
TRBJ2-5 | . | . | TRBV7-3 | CASSLTSGYGETQYF | TGTGCCAGCAGCTTAACGAGCGGTTATGGGGAGACCCAGTACTTC
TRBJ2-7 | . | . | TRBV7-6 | CASSLQDEQYF | TGTGCCAGCAGCCTTCAGGACGAGCAGTACTTC
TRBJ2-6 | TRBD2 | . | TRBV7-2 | CASSLLLAGASGANVLTF | TGTGCCAGCAGCTTGTTGCTAGCGGGAGCCTCTGGGGCCAACGTCCTGACTTTC
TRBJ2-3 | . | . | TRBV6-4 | CASSDGSTDTQYF | TGTGCCAGCAGTGACGGGAGCACAGATACGCAGTATTTT
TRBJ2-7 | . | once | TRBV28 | CASSLFPPPGGLNEQYF | TGTGCCAGCAGTTTATTTCCGCCTCCAGGGGGGTTGAACGAGCAGTACTTC
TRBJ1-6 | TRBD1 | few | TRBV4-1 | CASSLGQGSPYSALHF | TGCGCCAGCAGTCTAGGACAGGGGTCTCCCTATTCGGCCCTCCACTTT
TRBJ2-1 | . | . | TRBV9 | CASSVGSSVNEQFF | TGTGCCAGCAGCGTAGGGTCTAGTGTCAATGAGCAGTTCTTC
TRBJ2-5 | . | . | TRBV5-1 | CASKFIGSGETQYF | TGCGCTAGCAAATTTATAGGGAGTGGAGAGACCCAGTACTTC
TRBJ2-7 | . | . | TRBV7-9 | CASSDQDSYEQYF | TGTGCCAGCAGCGATCAGGATTCCTACGAGCAGTACTTC
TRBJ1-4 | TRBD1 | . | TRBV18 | CASSPRTGADEKLFF | TGTGCCAGCTCACCTAGGACAGGGGCGGATGAAAAACTGTTTTTT
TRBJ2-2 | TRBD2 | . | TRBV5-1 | CASSPSGRSTGELFF | TGCGCCAGCAGCCCTAGCGGGCGGAGCACCGGGGAGCTGTTTTTT
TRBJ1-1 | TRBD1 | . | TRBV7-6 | CASSLRDRGSEAFF | TGTGCCAGCAGCTTAAGGGACAGGGGTTCTGAAGCTTTCTTT